The 6 T cell receptor beta chains below all came from one sample that was sequenced in a study of breast tumors, draining lymph nodes, adjacent tissues. Axillary draining lymph nodes of breast cancer patients supplied the node samples. TCRdb reanalysed the multiplex PCR reads using MiXCR and keeps one entry per CDR3 protein. The sample carries fewer than 150,000 distinct CDR3 sequences, around 20% recorded once. The sequenced sample consisted of axillary lymph node tissue. The receptors were gathered from a female donor with breast cancer. Some clones in this sample may be carry-over from other donors' samples.

The gene calls are TRBV3-1 and TRBJ1-5; D is perhaps TRBD1 (6 bases). Germline V lookup: CDR1 LGHDT, CDR2 YNNKEL (reference sequence). This CDR3 is built from 14 residues. The V end lost 5 bases, the J end lost 1 base, and 9 bases lay between the germline ends. The DNA for the CDR3 is TGTGCCAGCAGCTACGGACAGAGCAATCAGCCCCAGCATTTT. This gives the protein CASSYGQSNQPQHF.

This chain connects TRBV4-1 to TRBJ2-1; D perhaps matches TRBD2 (5 bases). This CDR3 is built from 17 residues. V gave up 0 bases and J gave up 9 bases, with 21 bases separating them. The germline V gene encodes CDR1 MGHRA and CDR2 YSYEKL. The CDR3 loop is CASSQDKERQFNSEQFF. Written as DNA, the CDR3 is TGCGCCAGCAGCCAAGATAAAGAGCGGCAATTTAACAGTGAGCAGTTCTTC.

Comments on this clonotype: This may be a read error, as it is one base from a much larger clone. This rearrangement joins TRBV6-4 to TRBJ2-3; maybe TRBD1 (6 bases). This CDR3 contains 16 residues. Germline V gene sequence: CDR1 MRHNA, CDR2 SNTAGT. CDR3 coding DNA: TGTGCCAGCGGTGACTCTCCAGGACAGAGCACAGATACGCAGTATTTT. Encoded protein: CASGDSPGQSTDTQYF.

The sample holds many counts of this clonotype. J is TRBJ1-3 and V is TRBV10-2, with 7 bases matching TRBD1. Looked up from germline, CDR1 is WSHSY and CDR2 is SAAADI. The V segment lost 6 bases and the J segment 5 bases; nucleotides outside the gene matches: 4. CDR3 length: 13 amino acids. In DNA form, the CDR3 reads TGCGCCAGCAGCTCGGGACAGCGAAACACCATATATTTT. Residues: CASSSGQRNTIYF.

The chain uses TRBV24-1 and TRBJ2-2, with 7 bases identical to TRBD2. The CDR3 consists of 13 residues. Germline assignment: CDR1 KGHDR and CDR2 SFDVKD. The V segment lost 7 bases and the J segment 5 bases; nucleotides outside the gene matches: 3. CDR3 residues: CATSLAETGELFF. The CDR3 region has the DNA TGTGCCACCAGCCTAGCGGAGACCGGGGAGCTGTTTTTT.

This clonotype showed up many times. This chain joins TRBV5-5 and TRBJ2-5; 7 bases are a match to TRBD1. The germline V gene encodes CDR1 SGHKS and CDR2 YYEKEE (reference sequence). The CDR3 is made up of 17 amino acids. Trimming at V came to 4 bases and at J to 2 bases, leaving 14 bases not matched to a gene. The CDR3 loop reads CASSQMGTQGKQETQYF. The CDR3 coding sequence is TGTGCCAGCAGCCAGATGGGGACACAGGGGAAGCAAGAGACCCAGTACTTC.